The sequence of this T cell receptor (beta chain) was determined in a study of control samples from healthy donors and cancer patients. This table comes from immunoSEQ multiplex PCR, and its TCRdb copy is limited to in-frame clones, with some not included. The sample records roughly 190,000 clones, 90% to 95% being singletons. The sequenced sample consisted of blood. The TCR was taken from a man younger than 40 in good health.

CDR3 sequence: CASSMAPDRVPPNYGYTF. CDR3 nucleotides: TGTGCCAGTAGTATGGCTCCGGACAGGGTGCCTCCTAACTATGGCTACACCTTC. The J gene is TRBJ1-2, the V gene TRBV19; TRBD1 matches 8 bases. V shed 3 bases and J 0 bases; nucleotides not matched to a gene: 12. CDR3 size: 18 residues. In germline, CDR1 is LNHDA, CDR2 SQIVND (reference sequence). The full variable domain, its missing parts supplied by reference TRBV19 and TRBJ1-2, is DGGITQSPKYLFRKEGQNVTLSCEQNLNHDAMYWYRQDPGQGLRLIYYSQIVNDFQKGDIAEGYSVSREKKESFPLTVTSAQKNPTAFYLCASSMAPDRVPPNYGYTFGSGTRLTVV.